This T cell receptor beta chain was profiled in a study of T-cell reconstitution after alpha-beta-depleted transplantation in children. This clonotype was observed a few times. Germline V gene lookup returns CDR1 LGHNA and CDR2 YNFKEQ. The length of the CDR3 is 18 residues. J gave up 4 bases and V 0 bases, and 7 bases lay outside the gene matches. Unique molecular identifiers were incorporated into the prepared TCRbeta library. TCRdb reprocessed the PCR reads with MiXCR, giving one entry per CDR3 protein. The sample holds some 590,000 distinct CDR3 sequences, under 12% seen once. This TCR derives from a human donor who donated a stem cell graft to a child with acute myeloid leukemia. The specimen was PBMCs from the stem cell graft donor, collected from the stem cell graft. The rearrangement links TRBV4-2 to TRBJ2-5, with 14 bases identical to TRBD2. CDR3 residues: CASSQEGTSGREGETQYF. The CDR3 DNA sequence: TGTGCCAGCAGCCAAGAAGGGACTAGCGGGAGAGAGGGAGAGACCCAGTACTTC.